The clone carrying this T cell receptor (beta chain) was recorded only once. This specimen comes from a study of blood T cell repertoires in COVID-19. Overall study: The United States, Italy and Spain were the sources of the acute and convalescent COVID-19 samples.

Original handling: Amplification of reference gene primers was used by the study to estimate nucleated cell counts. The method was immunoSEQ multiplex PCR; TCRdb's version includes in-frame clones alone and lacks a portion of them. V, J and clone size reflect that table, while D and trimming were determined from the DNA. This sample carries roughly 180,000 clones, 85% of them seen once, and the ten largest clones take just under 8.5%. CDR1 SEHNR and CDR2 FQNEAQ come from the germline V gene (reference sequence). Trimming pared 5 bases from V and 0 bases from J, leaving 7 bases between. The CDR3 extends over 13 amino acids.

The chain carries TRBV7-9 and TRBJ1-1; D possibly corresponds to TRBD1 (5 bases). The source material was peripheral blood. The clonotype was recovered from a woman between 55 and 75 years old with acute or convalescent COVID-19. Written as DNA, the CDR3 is TGTGCCAGCAGCCAGGGTATGAACACTGAAGCTTTCTTT. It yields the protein CASSQGMNTEAFF.